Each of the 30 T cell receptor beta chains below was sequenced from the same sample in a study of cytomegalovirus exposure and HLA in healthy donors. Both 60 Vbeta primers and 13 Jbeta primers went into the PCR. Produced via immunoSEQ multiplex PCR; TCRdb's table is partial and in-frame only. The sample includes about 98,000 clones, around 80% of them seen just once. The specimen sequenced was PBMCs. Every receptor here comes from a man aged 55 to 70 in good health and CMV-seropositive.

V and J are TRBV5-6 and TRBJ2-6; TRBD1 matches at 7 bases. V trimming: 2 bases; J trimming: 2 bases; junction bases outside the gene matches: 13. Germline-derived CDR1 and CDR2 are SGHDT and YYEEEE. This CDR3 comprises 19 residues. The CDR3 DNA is TGTGCCAGCAGCTTAAAATCTGGGGCAGGGGGTACTGGGGCCAACGTCCTGACTTTC. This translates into CASSLKSGAGGTGANVLTF.

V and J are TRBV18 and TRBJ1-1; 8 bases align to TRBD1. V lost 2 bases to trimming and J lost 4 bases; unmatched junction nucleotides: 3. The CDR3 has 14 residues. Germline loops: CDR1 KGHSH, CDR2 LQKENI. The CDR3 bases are TGTGCCAGCTCACCAGGACAGGGTGGCACTGAAGCTTTCTTT. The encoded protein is CASSPGQGGTEAFF.

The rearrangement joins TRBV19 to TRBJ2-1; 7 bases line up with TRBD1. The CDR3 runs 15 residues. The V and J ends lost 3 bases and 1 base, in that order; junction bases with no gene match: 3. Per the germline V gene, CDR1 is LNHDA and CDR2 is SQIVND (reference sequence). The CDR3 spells CASSIHRGSYNEQFF. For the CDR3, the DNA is TGTGCCAGTAGTATCCACAGGGGTTCCTACAATGAGCAGTTCTTC.

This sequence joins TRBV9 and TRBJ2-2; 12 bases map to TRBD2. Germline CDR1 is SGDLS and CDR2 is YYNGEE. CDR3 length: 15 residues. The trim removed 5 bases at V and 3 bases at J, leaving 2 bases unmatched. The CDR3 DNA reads TGTGCCAGCAGGACTAGCGGGGGAGACACCGGGGAGCTGTTTTTT. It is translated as CASRTSGGDTGELFF. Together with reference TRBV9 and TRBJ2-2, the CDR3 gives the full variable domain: DSGVTQTPKHLITATGQRVTLRCSPRSGDLSVYWYQQSLDQGLQFLIQYYNGEERAKGNILERFSAQQFPDLHSELNLSSLELGDSALYFCASRTSGGDTGELFFGEGSRLTVL.

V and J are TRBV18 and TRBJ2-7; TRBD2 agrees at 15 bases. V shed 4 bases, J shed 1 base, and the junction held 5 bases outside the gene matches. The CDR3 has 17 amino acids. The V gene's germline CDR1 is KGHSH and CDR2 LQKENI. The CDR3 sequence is CASSLGTSGGQSYEQYF. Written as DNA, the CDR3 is TGTGCCAGCTCACTCGGGACTAGCGGGGGGCAATCCTACGAGCAGTACTTC.

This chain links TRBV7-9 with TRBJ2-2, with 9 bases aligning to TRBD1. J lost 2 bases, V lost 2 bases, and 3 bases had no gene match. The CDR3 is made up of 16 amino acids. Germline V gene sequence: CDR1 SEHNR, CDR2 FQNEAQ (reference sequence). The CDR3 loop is CASSLRQGVNTGELFF. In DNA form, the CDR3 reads TGTGCCAGCAGCTTACGACAGGGGGTCAACACCGGGGAGCTGTTTTTT.

The CDR3 is CASSSEAFYGYTF. The CDR3 coding sequence is TGTGCCAGCAGTTCGGAAGCGTTCTATGGCTACACCTTC. The J gene is TRBJ1-2, the V gene TRBV28, with D hard to call. This CDR3 has 13 residues. CDR1 is MDHEN, CDR2 SYDVKM, per germline. V shed 4 bases and J shed 4 bases, with 10 bases lying between them.

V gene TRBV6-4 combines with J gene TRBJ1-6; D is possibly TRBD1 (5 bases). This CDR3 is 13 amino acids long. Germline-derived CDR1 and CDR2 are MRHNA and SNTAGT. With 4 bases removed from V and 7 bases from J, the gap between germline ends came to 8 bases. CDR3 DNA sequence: TGTGCCAGCAGTGCAGGGAAGAATTCACCCCTCCACTTT. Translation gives CASSAGKNSPLHF.

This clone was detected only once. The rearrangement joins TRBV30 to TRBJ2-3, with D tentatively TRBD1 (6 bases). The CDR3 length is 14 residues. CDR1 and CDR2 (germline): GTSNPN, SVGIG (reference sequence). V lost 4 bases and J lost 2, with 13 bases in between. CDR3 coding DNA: TGTGCCTGGAAGGGGGTGAACCCCACAGATACGCAGTATTTT. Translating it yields CAWKGVNPTDTQYF.

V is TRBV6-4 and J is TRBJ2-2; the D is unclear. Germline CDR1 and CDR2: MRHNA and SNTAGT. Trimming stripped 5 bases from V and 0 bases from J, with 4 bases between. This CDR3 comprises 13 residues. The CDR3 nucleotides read TGTGCCAGCAGTAATACGAACACCGGGGAGCTGTTTTTT. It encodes CASSNTNTGELFF.

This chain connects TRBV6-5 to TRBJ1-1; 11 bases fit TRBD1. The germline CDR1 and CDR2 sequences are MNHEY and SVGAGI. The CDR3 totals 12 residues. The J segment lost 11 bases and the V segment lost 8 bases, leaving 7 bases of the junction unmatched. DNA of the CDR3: TGTGCCAGCTGGACAGGGGGCGAGAGGGCTTTCTTT. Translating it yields CASWTGGERAFF.

CDR3 in amino acids: CASSPTLAGSTDTQYF. The CDR3 DNA is TGTGCCAGCAGCCCAACCCTAGCGGGGAGCACAGATACGCAGTATTTT. This chain joins TRBV7-9 and TRBJ2-3; 9 positions match TRBD2. The CDR3 is 16 amino acids. Germline V gene data show CDR1 as SEHNR and CDR2 as FQNEAQ (reference sequence). With V trimmed by 5 bases and J by 0 bases, 6 bases remained unmatched.

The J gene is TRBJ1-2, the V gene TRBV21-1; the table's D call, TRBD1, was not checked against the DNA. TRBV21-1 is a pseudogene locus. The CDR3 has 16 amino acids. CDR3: CASSNPGQDKDYGYTF. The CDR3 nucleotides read TGTGCCAGCAGCAATCCGGGACAGGATAAAGACTATGGCTACACCTTC.

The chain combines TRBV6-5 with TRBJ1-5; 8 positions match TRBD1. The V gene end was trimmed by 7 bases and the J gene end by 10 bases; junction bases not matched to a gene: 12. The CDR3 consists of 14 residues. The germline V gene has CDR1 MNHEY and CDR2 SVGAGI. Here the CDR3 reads CASKGGTGIGPQHF. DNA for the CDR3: TGTGCCAGCAAAGGAGGGACAGGCATCGGTCCCCAGCATTTT.

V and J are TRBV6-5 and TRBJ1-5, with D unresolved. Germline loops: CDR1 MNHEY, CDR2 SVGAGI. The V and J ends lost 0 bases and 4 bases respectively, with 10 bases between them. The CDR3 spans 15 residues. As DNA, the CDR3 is TGTGCCAGCAGTTACTCGAAGGCGGGGAATCAGCCCCAGCATTTT. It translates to CASSYSKAGNQPQHF.

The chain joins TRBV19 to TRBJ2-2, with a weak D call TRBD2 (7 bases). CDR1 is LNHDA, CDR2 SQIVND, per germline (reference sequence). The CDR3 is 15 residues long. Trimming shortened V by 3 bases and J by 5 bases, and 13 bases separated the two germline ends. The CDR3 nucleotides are TGTGCCAGTAGTATGGGGGGGACACTAACCGGGGAGCTGTTTTTT. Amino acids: CASSMGGTLTGELFF.

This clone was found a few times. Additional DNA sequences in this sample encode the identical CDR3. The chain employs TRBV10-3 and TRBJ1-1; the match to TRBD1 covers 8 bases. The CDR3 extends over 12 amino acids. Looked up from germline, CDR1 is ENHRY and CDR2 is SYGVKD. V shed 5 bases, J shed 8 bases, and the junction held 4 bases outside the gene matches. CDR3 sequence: CAISRTGNEAFF. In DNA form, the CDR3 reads TGTGCCATCAGTAGGACAGGGAACGAAGCTTTCTTT.

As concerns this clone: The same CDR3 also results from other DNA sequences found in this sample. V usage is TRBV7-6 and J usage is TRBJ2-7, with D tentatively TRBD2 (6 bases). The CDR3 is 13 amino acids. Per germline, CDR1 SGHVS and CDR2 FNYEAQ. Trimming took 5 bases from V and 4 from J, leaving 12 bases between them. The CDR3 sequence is CASSPNSGYEQYF. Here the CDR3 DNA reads TGTGCCAGCAGCCCAAATAGCGGTTACGAGCAGTACTTC.

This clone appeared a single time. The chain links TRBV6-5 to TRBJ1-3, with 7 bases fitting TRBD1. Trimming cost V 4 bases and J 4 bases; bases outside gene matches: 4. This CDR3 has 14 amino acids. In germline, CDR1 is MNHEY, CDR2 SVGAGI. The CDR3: CASSLQGHGNTIYF. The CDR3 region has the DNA TGTGCCAGCAGTTTACAGGGGCACGGAAACACCATATATTTT.

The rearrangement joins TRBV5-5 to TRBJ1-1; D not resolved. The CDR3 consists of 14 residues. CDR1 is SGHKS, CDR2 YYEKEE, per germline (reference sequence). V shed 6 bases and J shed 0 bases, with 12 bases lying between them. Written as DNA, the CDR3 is TGTGCCAGCAAGGCGGGTTGGGTGAACACTGAAGCTTTCTTT. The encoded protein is CASKAGWVNTEAFF.

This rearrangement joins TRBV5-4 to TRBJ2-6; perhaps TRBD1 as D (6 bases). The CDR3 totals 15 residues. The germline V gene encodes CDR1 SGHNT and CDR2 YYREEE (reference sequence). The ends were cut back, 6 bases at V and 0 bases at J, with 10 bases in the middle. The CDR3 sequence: CASIKQGSGANVLTF. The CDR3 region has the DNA TGTGCCAGCATAAAACAGGGCTCTGGGGCCAACGTCCTGACTTTC.

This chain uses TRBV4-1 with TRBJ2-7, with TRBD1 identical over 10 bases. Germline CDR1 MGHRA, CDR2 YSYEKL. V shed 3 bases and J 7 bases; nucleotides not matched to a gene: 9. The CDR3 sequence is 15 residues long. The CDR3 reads CASSHDDRGLGEQYF. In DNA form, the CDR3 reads TGCGCCAGCAGCCACGATGACAGGGGGCTTGGGGAGCAGTACTTC.

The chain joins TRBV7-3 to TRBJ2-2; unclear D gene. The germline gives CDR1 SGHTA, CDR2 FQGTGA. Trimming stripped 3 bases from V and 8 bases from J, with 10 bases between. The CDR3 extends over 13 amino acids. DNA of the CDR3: TGTGCCAGCAGCTTCAGACCCAGGGGGGAGCTGTTTTTT. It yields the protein CASSFRPRGELFF.

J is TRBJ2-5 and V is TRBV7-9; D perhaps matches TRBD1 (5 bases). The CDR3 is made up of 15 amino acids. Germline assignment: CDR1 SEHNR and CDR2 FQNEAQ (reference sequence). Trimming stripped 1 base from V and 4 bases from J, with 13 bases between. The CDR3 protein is CASSLGPGPGETQYF. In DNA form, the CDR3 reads TGTGCCAGCAGCTTAGGCCCAGGGCCCGGAGAGACCCAGTACTTC.

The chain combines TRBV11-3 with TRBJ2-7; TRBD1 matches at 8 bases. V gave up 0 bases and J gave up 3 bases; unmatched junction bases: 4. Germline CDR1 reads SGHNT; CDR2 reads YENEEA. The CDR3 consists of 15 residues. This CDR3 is CASSLEIGQGYEQYF. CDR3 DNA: TGTGCCAGCAGCTTAGAGATCGGACAGGGCTACGAGCAGTACTTC.

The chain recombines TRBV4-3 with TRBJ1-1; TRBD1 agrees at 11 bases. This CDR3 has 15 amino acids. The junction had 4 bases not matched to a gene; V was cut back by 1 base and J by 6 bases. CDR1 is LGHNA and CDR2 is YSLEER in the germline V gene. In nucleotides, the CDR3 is TGCGCCAGCAGCCAAGCGGGACAGGGGGTCGCTGAAGCTTTCTTT. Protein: CASSQAGQGVAEAFF.

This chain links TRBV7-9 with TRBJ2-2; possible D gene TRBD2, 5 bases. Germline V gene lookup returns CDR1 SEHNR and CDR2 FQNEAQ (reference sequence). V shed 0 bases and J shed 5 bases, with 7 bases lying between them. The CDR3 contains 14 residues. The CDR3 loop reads CASSLARGTGELFF. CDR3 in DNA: TGTGCCAGCAGCTTAGCTAGAGGGACCGGGGAGCTGTTTTTT.

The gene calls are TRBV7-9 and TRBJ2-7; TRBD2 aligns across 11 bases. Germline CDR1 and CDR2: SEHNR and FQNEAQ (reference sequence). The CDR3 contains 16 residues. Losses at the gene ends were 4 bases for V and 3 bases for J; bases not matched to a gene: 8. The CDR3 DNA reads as TGTGCCAGCAGCTCTAGCGGGGGGTCCATCTTCTACGAGCAGTACTTC. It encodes CASSSSGGSIFYEQYF.

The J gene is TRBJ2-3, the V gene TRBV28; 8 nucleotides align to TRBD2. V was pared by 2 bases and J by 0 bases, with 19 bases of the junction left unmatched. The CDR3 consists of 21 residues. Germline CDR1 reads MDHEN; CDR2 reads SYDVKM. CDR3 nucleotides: TGTGCCAGCAGTTTACCGAAAGCGGGGGCCGGTTTAAGATCTAGCACAGATACGCAGTATTTT. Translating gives CASSLPKAGAGLRSSTDTQYF.

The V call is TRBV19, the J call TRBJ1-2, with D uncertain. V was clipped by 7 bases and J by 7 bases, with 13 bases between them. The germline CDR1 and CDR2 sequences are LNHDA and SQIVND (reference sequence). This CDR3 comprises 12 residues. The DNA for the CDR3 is TGTGCCAGTACCCCCCTCCGGGGTGGCTACACCTTC. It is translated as CASTPLRGGYTF.